These 5 T cell receptor beta chains originate from one sample sequenced in a study of cytomegalovirus exposure and HLA in healthy donors. Both 60 Vbeta primers and 13 Jbeta primers went into the PCR. The repertoire was sequenced with immunoSEQ multiplex PCR; TCRdb's copy has only in-frame clones and lacks some. The sample includes approximately 190,000 clones, around 86% of them seen just once. Sample: PBMCs. All receptors come from a man aged 25 to 40 in good health and CMV-seronegative.

This clone showed up just once. CDR3: CASSEGGLNSPLHF. CDR3 sequence (DNA): TGTGCCAGTAGTGAGGGAGGGTTGAATTCACCCCTCCACTTT. The chain couples TRBV19 to TRBJ1-6, with no clear D. V gave up 5 bases and J gave up 7 bases, with 12 bases separating them. This CDR3 is built from 14 residues. From germline, CDR1 is LNHDA and CDR2 SQIVND (reference sequence).

For the CDR3, the DNA is TGTGCCAGCGGGGGACTAGCGGGGAAATACACCGGGGAGCTGTTTTTT. As protein: CASGGLAGKYTGELFF. The chain uses TRBV2 and TRBJ2-2, with 13 bases aligning to TRBD2. CDR3 length: 16 residues. V lost 8 bases, J lost 3 bases, and 6 bases stayed unmatched. The germline V gene encodes CDR1 SNHLY and CDR2 FYNNEI.

The gene calls are TRBV28 and TRBJ2-1; 7 nucleotides agree with TRBD1. This CDR3 has 14 amino acids. V gave up 2 bases and J gave up 3 bases; unmatched junction bases: 1. Germline V gene data show CDR1 as MDHEN and CDR2 as SYDVKM. Here the CDR3 reads CASSLRTGYNEQFF. In nucleotides, the CDR3 is TGTGCCAGCAGTTTAAGGACAGGCTACAATGAGCAGTTCTTC.

The chain is built from TRBV7-2 and TRBJ2-1, with 9 bases matching TRBD1. Germline V gives CDR1 SGHTA, CDR2 FQGNSA. J lost 4 bases, V lost 6 bases, and 4 bases had no gene match. The CDR3 is 14 amino acids. The CDR3 here is CASSRQGGYNEQFF. For the CDR3, the DNA is TGTGCCAGCAGTCGACAGGGGGGATACAATGAGCAGTTCTTC.

The table lists this clone with a count of one. V and J are TRBV10-2 and TRBJ1-1; D gene uncertain. The CDR3 runs 14 residues. The V end was cut by 0 bases, the J end by 5 bases, with 10 bases between. Germline V gene data show CDR1 as WSHSY and CDR2 as SAAADI. CDR3 nucleotides: TGCGCCAGCAGTGAGTCGTTGCCCGAGACTGAAGCTTTCTTT. It encodes CASSESLPETEAFF.